The rows below give T cell receptor beta chains drawn from one sample of a study of cytomegalovirus exposure and HLA in healthy donors. Profiling relied on immunoSEQ multiplex PCR, and the TCRdb table lists in-frame clones only, not all of them. The sample consists of 150,000 to 200,000 clones, 78% of them appearing once. Sequencing was carried out using PBMCs. The origin of the receptors is a woman aged 30 to 39 in good health and CMV-seropositive. Both conserved end residues are part of each CDR3. D genes are given only for firm matches. For some rows the clone size is stated as once, few or many, or as a class when expanded; others skip it.

CDR3 length	D gene	V gene	J gene	clone size	CDR3 DNA	CDR3 protein
13	-	TRBV2	TRBJ1-6	-	TGTGCCAGCAGCCCCCCCGGGAATTCACCCCTCCACTTT	CASSPPGNSPLHF
15	-	TRBV4-3	TRBJ1-6	-	TGCGCCAGCAGCCCCAACAGACTACTAAGTTCACCCCTCCACTTT	CASSPNRLLSSPLHF
13	-	TRBV5-1	TRBJ2-7	-	TGCGCCAGCAGCCCCCAGGGAATCTACGAGCAGTACTTC	CASSPQGIYEQYF
16	-	TRBV14	TRBJ1-4	-	TGTGCCAGCAGCCTGTCTTTCGGGGGAGCTAATGAAAAACTGTTTTTT	CASSLSFGGANEKLFF
13	-	TRBV6-1	TRBJ1-1	-	TGTGCCAGCAGTTTCTTAAACCACGAGTCAGCTTTCTTT	CASSFLNHESAFF
15	-	TRBV7-8	TRBJ1-1	-	TGTGCCAGCAGCTTAGAGGCGGGGTGGGTCACTGAAGCTTTCTTT	CASSLEAGWVTEAFF
18	TRBD1	TRBV25-1	TRBJ2-5	once	TGTGCCAGCAGTGCCCCCGGGACAGGGACTGGGAACCAAGAGACCCAGTACTTC	CASSAPGTGTGNQETQYF
15	-	TRBV2	TRBJ2-7	-	TGTGCCAGCAGTGATCCCCCCGGAGCCTACTACGAGCAGTACTTC	CASSDPPGAYYEQYF
15	-	TRBV5-4	TRBJ1-1	few	TGTGCCAGCAGCCCGTCATTCGGGGAGTACACTGAAGCTTTCTTT	CASSPSFGEYTEAFF
16	TRBD1	TRBV5-1	TRBJ1-5	few	TGCGCCAGCAGCCCCGGACAGGGCTTGGGCAATCAGCCCCAGCATTTT	CASSPGQGLGNQPQHF
16	TRBD1	TRBV25-1	TRBJ1-5	-	TGTGCCAGCAGTGAAACAGGGGTGGAAAGCAATCAGCCCCAGCATTTT	CASSETGVESNQPQHF
16	TRBD1	TRBV5-1	TRBJ1-4	-	TGCGCCAGCAGCTTGGGGGCCAGGGGGCTGGGTGAAAAACTGTTTTTT	CASSLGARGLGEKLFF
11	-	TRBV7-2	TRBJ1-3	-	TGTGCCAGCAGCCCCGGGGACACCATATATTTT	CASSPGDTIYF
14	-	TRBV2	TRBJ1-1	-	TGTGCCAGCAGTGACCCAGGGATAAACACTGAAGCTTTCTTT	CASSDPGINTEAFF
18	-	TRBV5-1	TRBJ2-1	-	TGCGCCAGCAGCTTGATAGTCTCTCCGGGGGTCTCCTACAATGAGCAGTTCTTC	CASSLIVSPGVSYNEQFF
17	TRBD1	TRBV2	TRBJ2-7	-	TGTGCCAGCACAAGGAGGGGAAGGACAGGGGGATCCTACGAGCAGTACTTC	CASTRRGRTGGSYEQYF
13	TRBD1	TRBV5-4	TRBJ1-1	-	TGTGCCAGCAGCGCGGACAGGGGTATTTTGGCTTTCTTT	CASSADRGILAFF
14	-	TRBV6-1	TRBJ1-3	-	TGTGTAACAGGGAGCAGAGGTAATGGAAACACCATATATTTT	CVTGSRGNGNTIYF
16	-	TRBV18	TRBJ2-6	-	TGTGCCAGCTCATTAAACCGGGGCTCTGGGGCCAACGTCCTGACTTTC	CASSLNRGSGANVLTF
11	-	TRBV29-1	TRBJ1-1	-	TGCAGCTCGGACAAGAACACTGAAGCTTTCTTT	CSSDKNTEAFF
15	-	TRBV19	TRBJ1-2	few	TGTGCCAGTAGTATAGACGACGTTTCAGGGAATGGCTACACCTTC	CASSIDDVSGNGYTF
14	-	TRBV21-1	TRBJ2-7	-	TGTGCCAGCAGCAAAGATCGCGCTTCCTACGAGCAGTACTTC	CASSKDRASYEQYF
13	-	TRBV28	TRBJ2-7	few	TGTGCCAGCAGCACCGGCTGGGGCTGCGAGCAGTACTTC	CASSTGWGCEQYF
16	TRBD2	TRBV7-6	TRBJ2-5	-	TGTGCCAGCAGCCCGGAGACTAGCGGGGGGCCACAGACCCAGTACTTC	CASSPETSGGPQTQYF
15	-	TRBV27	TRBJ1-3	-	TGTGCCAGCAGTTTTTTACCCAAGGAGGGAAACACCATATATTTT	CASSFLPKEGNTIYF
16	TRBD2	TRBV9	TRBJ2-7	-	TGTGCCAGCAGCGAGGGACTAGCGGCACTCTCCTACGAGCAGTACTTC	CASSEGLAALSYEQYF
14	TRBD1	TRBV9	TRBJ2-5	-	TGTGCCAGCAGCGAAGGGACAGGTCAAGAGACCCAGTACTTC	CASSEGTGQETQYF
16	-	TRBV6-5	TRBJ2-2	-	TGTGCCAGCAGTTATGAAGGGCGGGGGAACACCGGGGAGCTGTTTTTT	CASSYEGRGNTGELFF